Below are 30 T cell receptor beta chains sequenced from a single sample in a study of PD-1 blockade in classical Hodgkin lymphoma. The protocol was immunoSEQ multiplex PCR, while the TCRdb copy is restricted to in-frame clones and leaves out a portion. The table records tens of thousands of clones, roughly 89% of them present only once. Time point denoted: cycle 4 day 1 (C4D1), after more than five weeks of nivolumab. Following autologous stem cell transplantation, relapse occurred in every patient, and exposure to brentuximab vedotin varied. The source material was peripheral blood mononuclear cells (PBMCs), sampled before the fourth cycle of nivolumab. The receptors were sampled from a human donor with classical Hodgkin lymphoma.

This clone turned up a few times. V and J are TRBV4-1 and TRBJ1-2, with D perhaps matching TRBD1 (6 bases). The CDR3 spans 14 residues. CDR1 and CDR2 (germline): MGHRA, YSYEKL. Trimming removed 1 base from V and 4 bases from J, with 10 bases in between. The CDR3 loop reads CASSQVEDSYGYTF. The CDR3 nucleotides are TGCGCCAGCAGCCAAGTTGAGGACAGCTATGGCTACACCTTC.

The chain recombines TRBV7-9 with TRBJ2-5; D might be TRBD1 or TRBD2, each matching 5 bases. The J call may not be correct, given that the DNA end is closer to TRBJ2-7. The CDR3 is 14 amino acids. CDR1 and CDR2 from the germline V gene are SEHNR and FQNEAQ (reference sequence). CDR3 sequence: CASSKGGWGNEQYF. CDR3 sequence (DNA): TGTGCCAGCAGCAAGGGCGGATGGGGGAACGAGCAGTACTTC.

V usage is TRBV4-1 and J usage is TRBJ2-4; D might be TRBD1 or TRBD2, each matching 5 bases. The CDR3 contains 14 residues. Trimming took 1 base from V and 5 from J, leaving 9 bases between them. Per the germline V gene, CDR1 is MGHRA and CDR2 is YSYEKL. The CDR3 DNA reads as TGCGCCAGCAGCCAAGTGCTGGGGGAAAACATTCAGTACTTC. The encoded protein is CASSQVLGENIQYF.

The chain combines TRBV6-6 with TRBJ1-5; D is ambiguous. V lost 2 bases and J 4 bases, leaving 12 bases between the germline ends. This CDR3 region has 15 residues. Germline assignment: CDR1 MNHNY and CDR2 SVGAGI (reference sequence). Written as DNA, the CDR3 is TGTGCCAGCAGTTACCCCGGGGTAGGGAATCAGCCCCAGCATTTT. As protein: CASSYPGVGNQPQHF.

The genes are TRBV5-5 and TRBJ2-1; tentative D call: TRBD2 (6 bases). CDR1 is SGHKS, CDR2 YYEKEE, per germline (reference sequence). The CDR3 is made up of 14 amino acids. Trimming took off 6 bases at V and 4 bases at J, with 14 bases between the two ends. The chain's CDR3 is CASTPGLAYNEQFF. CDR3 nucleotide sequence: TGTGCCAGCACCCCGGGACTTGCTTACAATGAGCAGTTCTTC.

This chain joins TRBV7-6 and TRBJ1-6, with no clear D. Germline loops: CDR1 SGHVS, CDR2 FNYEAQ. V was clipped by 5 bases and J by 0 bases, with 8 bases between them. The CDR3 consists of 15 residues. The chain's CDR3 is CASSVESSYNSPLHF. CDR3 nucleotides: TGTGCCAGCAGCGTGGAGAGCTCCTATAATTCACCCCTCCACTTT.

V gene TRBV5-1 combines with J gene TRBJ2-5; D tentatively fits TRBD1 or TRBD2 (5 bases each). Germline loops: CDR1 SGHRS, CDR2 YFSETQ. Trimming removed 5 bases at V and 5 bases at J, with 16 bases between. This CDR3 is built from 14 residues. The CDR3 reads CASRRDREGETQYF. CDR3 sequence (DNA): TGCGCCAGCAGGAGGGACCGAGAGGGGGAGACCCAGTACTTC.

The chain employs TRBV7-8 and TRBJ2-1; tentatively, D is TRBD1 (8 bases). The CDR3 spans 16 residues. Germline loops: CDR1 SGHVS, CDR2 FQNEAQ. Trimming left V 7 bases short and J 0 bases short, with 16 bases between. The CDR3 coding sequence is TGTGCCAGCATTCCTACAGGGGGGGGCTCCTACAATGAGCAGTTCTTC. Translation: CASIPTGGGSYNEQFF.

The chain carries TRBV6-1 and TRBJ2-7; weak D call: TRBD2 (5 bases). The CDR3 runs to 15 residues. Trimming shortened V by 6 bases and J by 0 bases, and 15 bases separated the two germline ends. CDR1 MNHNS and CDR2 SASEGT come from the germline V gene. The CDR3 loop is CASSRSSGSSYEQYF. The CDR3 DNA is TGTGCCAGCAGCAGGTCCTCGGGGAGCTCCTACGAGCAGTACTTC.

The chain has TRBV6-1 and TRBJ1-2; D is perhaps TRBD1 (6 bases). With 8 bases removed from V and 6 bases from J, the gap between germline ends came to 10 bases. This CDR3 has 11 residues. The germline gives CDR1 MNHNS, CDR2 SASEGT. The CDR3 sequence: CASGGRHGYTF. CDR3 DNA: TGTGCCAGCGGGGGCCGTCATGGCTACACCTTC.

This chain links TRBV5-1 with TRBJ2-2; D is ambiguous. Germline V gene lookup returns CDR1 SGHRS and CDR2 YFSETQ. The CDR3 totals 14 residues. Trimming cost V 4 bases and J 1 base, with 8 bases left between them. The CDR3 nucleotides are TGCGCCAGCAGCCTGAACAGGAACACCGGGGAGCTGTTTTTT. This translates into CASSLNRNTGELFF.

The chain couples TRBV15 to TRBJ1-2, with D unclear. Trimming took off 1 base at V and 8 bases at J, with 14 bases between the two ends. Germline lookup yields CDR1 LNHNV and CDR2 YYDKDF (reference sequence). This CDR3 has 14 residues. The CDR3 loop is CATSRADSAGGYTF. The CDR3 region has the DNA TGTGCCACCAGCAGAGCAGACTCAGCGGGGGGCTACACCTTC.

This clone was seen once. V and J are TRBV6-5 and TRBJ2-3; 9 bases agree with TRBD1. Germline values: CDR1 MNHEY, CDR2 SVGAGI. The CDR3 has 16 residues. Unmatched junction bases numbered 6, after V lost 0 bases and J lost 5 bases. The CDR3 nucleotides are TGTGCCAGCAGTTACTCCGGGACAGGGATCATAGATACGCAGTATTTT. Encoded protein: CASSYSGTGIIDTQYF.

This chain connects TRBV7-8 to TRBJ1-3, with D perhaps TRBD1 (5 bases). This CDR3 contains 15 residues. CDR1 is SGHVS, CDR2 FQNEAQ, per germline. The germline V and J ends were trimmed by 5 bases and 2 bases, with 13 bases remaining between them. The CDR3 region has the DNA TGTGCCAGCAGCCCCCGGGGGTATGCTGGAAACACCATATATTTT. Translation: CASSPRGYAGNTIYF.

The V call is TRBV27, the J call TRBJ1-6; D call uncertain. In germline, CDR1 is MNHEY, CDR2 SMNVEV (reference sequence). The CDR3 length is 14 residues. Trimming left V 8 bases short and J 10 bases short, with 18 bases between. CDR3 sequence (DNA): TGTGCCAGCCCCACGGCCCATCCGTTCTCACCCCTCCACTTT. Amino acids: CASPTAHPFSPLHF.

The chain is built from TRBV6-6 and TRBJ2-7; D not resolved. This CDR3 has 11 amino acids. Germline V CDR1 and CDR2: MNHNY, SVGAGI (reference sequence). Trimming removed 2 bases from V and 9 bases from J, with 8 bases in between. The CDR3 DNA follows: TGTGCCAGCAGTTACGGTGGTGGGCAGTACTTC. Protein sequence: CASSYGGGQYF.

V usage is TRBV30 and J usage is TRBJ1-1; D remains ambiguous. Between the trimmed V and J ends, which lost 0 bases and 0 bases, there was a span of 5 bases. The germline CDR1 and CDR2 sequences are GTSNPN and SVGIG (reference sequence). The CDR3 has 13 residues. CDR3 residues: CAWSVLMNTEAFF. In DNA, the CDR3 is TGTGCCTGGAGTGTACTCATGAACACTGAAGCTTTCTTT.

The chain has TRBV5-1 and TRBJ2-5; D is possibly TRBD1 (5 bases). The germline V gene encodes CDR1 SGHRS and CDR2 YFSETQ. There are 15 residues in the CDR3. V shed 0 bases and J shed 2 bases, with 11 bases lying between them. The CDR3 nucleotides are TGCGCCAGCAGCTTGGGGGGCAGTGGTCAAGAGACCCAGTACTTC. It codes for CASSLGGSGQETQYF.

This clone was observed a single time. This rearrangement joins TRBV4-1 to TRBJ2-5; possibly TRBD1 or TRBD2 for D (5 bases each). There are 17 residues in the CDR3. V was cut by 0 bases and J by 4 bases, with 18 bases left in between. Per germline, CDR1 MGHRA and CDR2 YSYEKL. CDR3 sequence: CASSQDAGLRGRETQYF. CDR3 bases: TGCGCCAGCAGCCAAGATGCGGGTTTGAGGGGTCGAGAGACCCAGTACTTC.

CDR3 in amino acids: CASSQVGVNQPQHF. CDR3 DNA: TGTGCCAGCAGCCAAGTGGGGGTCAATCAGCCCCAGCATTTT. V gene TRBV4-2 combines with J gene TRBJ1-5; a weak D match, TRBD1 (5 bases). The V end was cut by 1 base, the J end by 3 bases, with 7 bases between. CDR1 LGHNA and CDR2 YNFKEQ come from the germline V gene. The CDR3 loop spans 14 amino acids.

V gene TRBV5-1 combines with J gene TRBJ2-2, with D perhaps matching TRBD2 (5 bases). The germline gives CDR1 SGHRS, CDR2 YFSETQ. This CDR3 comprises 12 residues. The V end was cut by 7 bases, the J end by 8 bases, with 12 bases between. The CDR3, as DNA: TGCGCCAGCTTCGGCAGAGGGGGGGAGCTGTTTTTT. Encoded protein: CASFGRGGELFF.

The gene calls are TRBV11-2 and TRBJ2-1; unclear D gene. This CDR3 spans 13 amino acids. The V gene lost 5 bases and the J gene lost 4 bases, with 9 bases spanning the gap. CDR1 is SGHAT, CDR2 FQNNGV, per germline. The DNA of the CDR3 is TGTGCCAGCAGCGCAACCACATACAATGAGCAGTTCTTC. Translation: CASSATTYNEQFF.

The chain links TRBV6-1 to TRBJ1-6; D remains ambiguous. Germline loops: CDR1 MNHNS, CDR2 SASEGT. This CDR3 region has 15 residues. V dropped 2 bases and J dropped 7 bases, with 12 bases sitting between them. The DNA of the CDR3 is TGTGCCAGCAGTGAATTTCGTCTCGAGAATTCACCCCTCCACTTT. This gives the protein CASSEFRLENSPLHF.

The chain combines TRBV5-8 with TRBJ2-7; tentative D call: TRBD1 (6 bases). Germline V gene lookup returns CDR1 SGHTS and CDR2 YDEGEE. The length of the CDR3 is 13 residues. Between the trimmed V and J ends, which lost 7 bases and 3 bases, there was a span of 14 bases. CDR3 sequence reads: CASPTTGLYEQYF. CDR3 coding DNA: TGTGCCAGCCCCACAACAGGGCTCTACGAGCAGTACTTC.

The chain carries TRBV7-9 and TRBJ2-2, with 7 bases identical to TRBD1. V lost 5 bases and J lost 5; bases outside the gene matches: 11. The CDR3 consists of 16 residues. Germline assignment: CDR1 SEHNR and CDR2 FQNEAQ (reference sequence). Written as DNA, the CDR3 is TGTGCCAGCAGCACCCAAGGGGGCGCAGAGACCGGGGAGCTGTTTTTT. Its translation is CASSTQGGAETGELFF.

The CDR3 loop reads CASSLVGNTGELFF. CDR3 in DNA: TGTGCCAGCAGCTTAGTGGGGAACACCGGGGAGCTGTTTTTT. This chain connects TRBV11-2 to TRBJ2-2; D uncertain. V dropped 1 base and J dropped 1 base, with 4 bases sitting between them. Germline V lookup: CDR1 SGHAT, CDR2 FQNNGV. This CDR3 comprises 14 residues.

J is TRBJ2-7 and V is TRBV10-2, with 8 positions matching TRBD2. Germline lookup yields CDR1 WSHSY and CDR2 SAAADI. The V and J ends lost 7 bases and 6 bases, in that order; junction bases with no gene match: 2. This CDR3 is built from 11 residues. The CDR3 spells CASTSGGEQYF. The CDR3 bases are TGCGCCAGCACGAGCGGGGGCGAGCAGTACTTC.

This sequence joins TRBV28 and TRBJ1-5; no firm D call. The CDR3 covers 17 residues. The germline gives CDR1 MDHEN, CDR2 SYDVKM. Trimming removed 1 base from V and 7 bases from J, with 20 bases in between. Here the CDR3 reads CASSLSPPHGLLQPQHF. DNA for the CDR3: TGTGCCAGCAGTTTATCCCCCCCACACGGCCTGCTACAGCCCCAGCATTTT.

Worth noting for this clone: Mismatch with germline at one junction end may stem from a read error. CDR3 loop: CASSLATGSQETQYF. The CDR3 bases are TGTGCTAGCAGCTTAGCGACAGGCTCCCAAGAGACCCAGTACTTC. The genes are TRBV7-7 and TRBJ2-5; D possibly corresponds to TRBD1 (6 bases). The CDR3 sequence is 15 residues long. CDR1 SSHAT and CDR2 FNYEAQ come from the germline V gene (reference sequence).

The genes are TRBV19 and TRBJ2-3, with a weak D call TRBD2 (5 bases). In germline, CDR1 is LNHDA, CDR2 SQIVND (reference sequence). The CDR3 has 14 residues. The V end was cut by 5 bases, the J end by 3 bases, with 12 bases between. The CDR3 nucleotides read TGTGCCAGTAGTGTCGATCGGGGAACAGATACGCAGTATTTT. It yields the protein CASSVDRGTDTQYF. Drawing the rest from reference TRBV19 and TRBJ2-3, the complete variable domain is DGGITQSPKYLFRKEGQNVTLSCEQNLNHDAMYWYRQDPGQGLRLIYYSQIVNDFQKGDIAEGYSVSREKKESFPLTVTSAQKNPTAFYLCASSVDRGTDTQYFGPGTRLTVL.